This T cell receptor (beta chain) is from a study of blood T cell repertoires in COVID-19. Study context: Donors in the United States, Italy and Spain gave samples during acute or convalescent COVID-19. Sample material is recorded as cDNA or gDNA derived from T cells, B-cell-depleted T cells, or PBMCs.

The authors' processing: Estimation of nucleated cell counts relied on the amplification of reference gene primers. Libraries were prepared by immunoSEQ multiplex PCR; TCRdb keeps only in-frame clonotypes and omits some of them. The V and J calls and clone size were taken over from that table, and D and trimming were inferred from the DNA. The repertoire holds around 100,000 clones, with approximately 89% as singletons. The CDR3 spans 12 residues. V shed 8 bases and J 4 bases; nucleotides not matched to a gene: 4. Germline values: CDR1 LGHDT, CDR2 YNNKEL (reference sequence). The rearrangement uses TRBV3-1 (or the pseudogene TRBV3-2) and TRBJ2-5; TRBD1 matches at 7 bases. Material: peripheral blood. This receptor was obtained from a woman older than 75 in a cohort sampled during active COVID-19. The CDR3 coding sequence is TGTGCCAGCGACAGGGCGGGAGAGACCCAGTACTTC. Translating gives CASDRAGETQYF.